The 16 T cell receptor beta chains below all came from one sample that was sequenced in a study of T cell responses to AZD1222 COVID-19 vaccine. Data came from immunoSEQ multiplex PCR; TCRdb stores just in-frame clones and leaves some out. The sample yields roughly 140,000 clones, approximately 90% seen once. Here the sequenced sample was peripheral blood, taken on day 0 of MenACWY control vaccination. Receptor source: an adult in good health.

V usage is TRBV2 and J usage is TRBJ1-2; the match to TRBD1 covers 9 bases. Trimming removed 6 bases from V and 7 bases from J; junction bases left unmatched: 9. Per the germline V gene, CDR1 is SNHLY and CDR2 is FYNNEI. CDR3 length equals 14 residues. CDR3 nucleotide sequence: TGTGCCAGCAGCCTCGAGGACAGGGGCTCTGGCTACACCTTC. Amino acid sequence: CASSLEDRGSGYTF. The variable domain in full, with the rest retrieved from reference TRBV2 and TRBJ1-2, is EPEVTQTPSHQVTQMGQEVILRCVPISNHLYFYWYRQILGQKVEFLVSFYNNEISEKSEIFDDQFSVERPDGSNFTLKIRSTKLEDSAMYFCASSLEDRGSGYTFGSGTRLTVV.

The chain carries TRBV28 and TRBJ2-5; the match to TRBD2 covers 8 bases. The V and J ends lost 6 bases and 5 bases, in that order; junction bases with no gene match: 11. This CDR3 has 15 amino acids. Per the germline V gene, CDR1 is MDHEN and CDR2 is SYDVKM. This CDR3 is CASSLLGSGGETQYF. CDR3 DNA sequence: TGTGCCAGCAGCCTATTGGGATCGGGGGGGGAGACCCAGTACTTC.

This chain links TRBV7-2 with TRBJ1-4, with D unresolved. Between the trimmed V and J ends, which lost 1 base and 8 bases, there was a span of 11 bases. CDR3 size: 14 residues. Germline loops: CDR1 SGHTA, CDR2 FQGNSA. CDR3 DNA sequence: TGTGCCAGCAGCTTAGGGCAGGTCAGGGAAAAACTGTTTTTT. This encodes CASSLGQVREKLFF.

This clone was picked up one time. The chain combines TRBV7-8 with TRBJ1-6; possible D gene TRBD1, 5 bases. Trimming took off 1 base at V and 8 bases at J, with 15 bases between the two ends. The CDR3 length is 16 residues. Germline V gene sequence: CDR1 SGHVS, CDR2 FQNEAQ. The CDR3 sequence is CASSLEWEGRDSPLHF. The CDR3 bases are TGTGCCAGCAGCTTAGAGTGGGAGGGGAGGGATTCACCCCTCCACTTT. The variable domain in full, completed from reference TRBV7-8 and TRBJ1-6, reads GAGVSQSPRYKVAKRGQDVALRCDPISGHVSLFWYQQALGQGPEFLTYFQNEAQLDKSGLPSDRFFAERPEGSVSTLKIQRTQQEDSAVYLCASSLEWEGRDSPLHFGNGTRLTVT.

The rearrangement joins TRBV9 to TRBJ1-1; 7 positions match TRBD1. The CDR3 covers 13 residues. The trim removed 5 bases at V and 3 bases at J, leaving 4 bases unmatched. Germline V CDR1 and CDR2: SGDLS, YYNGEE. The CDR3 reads CASSPDRDTEAFF. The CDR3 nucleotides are TGTGCCAGCAGTCCCGACAGGGACACTGAAGCTTTCTTT.

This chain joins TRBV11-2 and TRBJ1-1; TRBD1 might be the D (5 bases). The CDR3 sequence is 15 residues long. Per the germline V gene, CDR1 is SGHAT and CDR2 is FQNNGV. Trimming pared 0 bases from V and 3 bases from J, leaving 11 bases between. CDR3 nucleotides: TGTGCCAGCAGCTTAGAGTGGGACGGGGACACTGAAGCTTTCTTT. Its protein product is CASSLEWDGDTEAFF.

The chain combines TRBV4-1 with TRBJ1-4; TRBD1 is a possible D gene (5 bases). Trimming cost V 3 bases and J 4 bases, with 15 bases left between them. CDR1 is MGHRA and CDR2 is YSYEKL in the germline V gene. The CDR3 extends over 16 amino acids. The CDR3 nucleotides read TGCGCCAGCAGCCAGGGACCGGGACGGCGTAATGAAAAACTGTTTTTT. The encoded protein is CASSQGPGRRNEKLFF.

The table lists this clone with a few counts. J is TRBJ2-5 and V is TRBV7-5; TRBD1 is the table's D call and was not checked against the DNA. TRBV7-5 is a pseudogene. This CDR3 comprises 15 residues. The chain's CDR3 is CVRSLGSFSQETQYF. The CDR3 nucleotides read TGTGTCAGAAGCTTAGGATCCTTCAGCCAAGAGACCCAGTACTTC.

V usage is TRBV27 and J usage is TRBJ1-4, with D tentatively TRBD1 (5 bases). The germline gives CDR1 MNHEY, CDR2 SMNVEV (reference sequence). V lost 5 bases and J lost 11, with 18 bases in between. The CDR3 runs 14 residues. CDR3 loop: CASSPGSYRGKLFF. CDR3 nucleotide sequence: TGTGCCAGCAGTCCGGGGTCCTACCGGGGGAAACTGTTTTTT.

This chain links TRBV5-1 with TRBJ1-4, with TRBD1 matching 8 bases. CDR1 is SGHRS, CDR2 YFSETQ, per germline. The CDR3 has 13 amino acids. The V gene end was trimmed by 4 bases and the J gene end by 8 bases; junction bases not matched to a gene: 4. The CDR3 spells CASSRRTGEKLFF. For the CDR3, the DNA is TGCGCCAGCAGCCGGAGGACAGGGGAAAAACTGTTTTTT.

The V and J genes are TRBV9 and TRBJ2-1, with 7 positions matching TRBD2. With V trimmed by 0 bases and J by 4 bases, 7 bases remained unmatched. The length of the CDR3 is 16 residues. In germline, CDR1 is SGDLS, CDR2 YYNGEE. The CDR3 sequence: CASSVESGKWYNEQFF. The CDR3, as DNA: TGTGCCAGCAGCGTAGAAAGCGGGAAGTGGTACAATGAGCAGTTCTTC.

CDR3 sequence: CASSHIAHPGTTNTGELFF. The CDR3 DNA reads as TGTGCCAGCAGCCACATCGCCCACCCCGGGACAACGAACACCGGGGAGCTGTTTTTT. The J gene is TRBJ2-2, the V gene TRBV14; tentatively, D is TRBD1 (6 bases). V was clipped by 3 bases and J by 0 bases, with 20 bases between them. Germline values: CDR1 SGHDN, CDR2 FVKESK. This CDR3 region has 19 residues. The full variable domain, its missing parts supplied by reference TRBV14 and TRBJ2-2, is EAGVTQFPSHSVIEKGQTVTLRCDPISGHDNLYWYRRVMGKEIKFLLHFVKESKQDESGMPNNRFLAERTGGTYSTLKVQPAELEDSGVYFCASSHIAHPGTTNTGELFFGEGSRLTVL.

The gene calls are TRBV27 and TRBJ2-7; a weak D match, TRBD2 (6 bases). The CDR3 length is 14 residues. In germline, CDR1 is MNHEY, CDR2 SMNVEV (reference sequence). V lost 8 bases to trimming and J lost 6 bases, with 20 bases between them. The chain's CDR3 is CASALLASPGEQYF. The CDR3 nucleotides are TGTGCCAGCGCCCTCCTAGCGAGTCCAGGCGAGCAGTACTTC.

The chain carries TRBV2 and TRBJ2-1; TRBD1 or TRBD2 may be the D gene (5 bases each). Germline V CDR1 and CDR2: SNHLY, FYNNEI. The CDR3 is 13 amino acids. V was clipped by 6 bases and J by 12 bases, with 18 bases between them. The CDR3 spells CASSPTGAFVQFF. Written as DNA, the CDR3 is TGTGCCAGCAGCCCGACCGGGGCGTTTGTGCAGTTCTTC.

DNA of the CDR3: TGTGCCAGCAGTTTTTCGGCGGGGAACACTGAAGCTTTCTTT. This encodes CASSFSAGNTEAFF. V and J are TRBV6-5 and TRBJ1-1, with D hard to call. Trimming pared 4 bases from V and 1 base from J, leaving 10 bases between. This CDR3 has 14 residues. The V gene's germline CDR1 is MNHEY and CDR2 SVGAGI.

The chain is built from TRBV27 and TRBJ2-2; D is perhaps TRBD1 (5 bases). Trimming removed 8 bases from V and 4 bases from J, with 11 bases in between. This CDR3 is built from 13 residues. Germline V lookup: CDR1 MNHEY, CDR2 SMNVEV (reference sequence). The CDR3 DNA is TGTGCCAGCGAGGCAGGGTCCACCGGGGAGCTGTTTTTT. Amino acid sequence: CASEAGSTGELFF.